The 8 T cell receptor beta chains listed next were all sequenced from one sample in a study of T cells after yellow fever vaccination. TCRdb re-analysed the 5' RACE reads in MiXCR, keeping a single row per CDR3 protein. This sample yields roughly 340,000 distinct CDR3 sequences, of which 8.7% are seen a single time; roughly 17% belongs to the top ten. This specimen was PBMCs, taken on the day of the first yellow fever vaccination. The receptors shown here come from a man in his late teens or twenties who received the YFV17D yellow fever vaccine.

The chain links TRBV20-1 to TRBJ2-3; D is tentatively TRBD1 or TRBD2 (5 bases each). The V end was cut by 0 bases, the J end by 8 bases, with 12 bases between. Germline CDR1 reads DFQATT; CDR2 reads SNEGSKA (reference sequence). CDR3 size: 13 residues. CDR3 nucleotide sequence: TGCAGTGCTAGAGACCATCCGGGGACTACGCAGTATTTT. This translates into CSARDHPGTTQYF.

This clonotype was found a few times. The chain has TRBV11-1 and TRBJ2-1; TRBD1 matches at 7 bases. The CDR3 spans 14 residues. The germline gives CDR1 SGHAT, CDR2 FQDESV (reference sequence). V dropped 3 bases and J dropped 10; count of bases not matched to a gene: 9. CDR3 bases: TGTGCCAGCAGCTTGGAACAGGGGATGTTAGAGCAGTTCTTC. Translating gives CASSLEQGMLEQFF.

This clonotype has more than one count but fewer than ten. The rearrangement links TRBV7-3 to TRBJ2-5; no clear D gene. V shed 0 bases and J shed 6 bases, with 11 bases lying between them. Germline V gives CDR1 SGHTA, CDR2 FQGTGA. The CDR3 loop spans 14 amino acids. The CDR3 sequence is CASSLTAADQTQYF. CDR3 nucleotide sequence: TGTGCCAGCAGCTTAACCGCCGCGGACCAGACCCAGTACTTC.

This clonotype was recorded a few times. This rearrangement joins TRBV6-4 to TRBJ2-1; 7 bases map to TRBD1. Per germline, CDR1 MRHNA and CDR2 SNTAGT. CDR3 length: 13 residues. Trimming took 6 bases from V and 9 from J; bases not matched to a gene: 8. The DNA of the CDR3 is TGTGCCAGCAGCAAATTCAACAGGGGTGAGCAGTTCTTC. Translation: CASSKFNRGEQFF.

The sample holds a few counts of this clonotype. The chain links TRBV20-1 to TRBJ1-1; the D is unclear. The CDR3 contains 11 residues. Germline loops: CDR1 DFQATT, CDR2 SNEGSKA (reference sequence). Trimming removed 1 base from V and 7 bases from J, with 7 bases in between. The CDR3 region is CSARGSFEAFF. CDR3 bases: TGCAGTGCTAGAGGGTCATTTGAAGCTTTCTTT.

This clonotype was counted at least ten times. The rearrangement uses TRBV24-1 and TRBJ2-2; D gene ambiguous. V was shortened by 7 bases and J by 0 bases, with 2 bases between the two germline ends. This CDR3 has 12 amino acids. Germline V gene lookup returns CDR1 KGHDR and CDR2 SFDVKD. CDR3 coding DNA: TGTGCCACCAGCTCGAACACCGGGGAGCTGTTTTTT. Translation gives CATSSNTGELFF.

V and J are TRBV23-1 and TRBJ2-7; TRBD2 matches 8 bases. TRBV23-1 is marked as an open reading frame, function uncertain. The CDR3 loop spans 17 amino acids. With 0 bases clipped from V and 1 base from J, the junction kept 8 bases outside the gene matches. The CDR3 bases are TGCGCCAGCAGTCAATCGAAAGGAAAGCGGGAGTCCTACGAGCAGTACGTC. Residues: CASSQSKGKRESYEQYV.

The chain joins TRBV21-1 to TRBJ1-1. TRBV21-1 is labeled a pseudogene. The CDR3 runs to 15 residues. The CDR3 nucleotides are TGTGCCAGCAGAAAACGGCAGGGAGTGATCACTGAAGCTTTCTTT. This sequence encodes CASRKRQGVITEAFF.